The TCR beta chain described here comes from a study of cytomegalovirus exposure and HLA in healthy donors. Looking at the study overall: Among about 380 genotyped donors, about 80% fell in the Caucasian-associated ancestry cluster.

With 60 Vbeta and 13 Jbeta primers, the PCR was carried out. Clones were sequenced by immunoSEQ multiplex PCR, and TCRdb holds only the in-frame ones, with some missing. The repertoire holds approximately 120,000 clones, roughly four fifths seen once, with 4% to 4.5% in the top ten. Study-wide results and caveats: Cytomegalovirus-associated TCR beta chains were listed, numbering approximately 150. HLA allele associations emerged for about 16,000 TCR beta sequences in a later analysis, at 0.05 false discovery rate. In an earlier analysis, most TCR beta V segments were productive about 87% or about 30% of the time.

Germline V CDR1 and CDR2: ENHRY, SYGVKD. The CDR3 has 15 residues. Trimming cost V 8 bases and J 9 bases, with 23 bases left between them. This clone was seen only once. Its antigen remains unknown. The V gene is TRBV10-3, the J gene TRBJ2-1; tentatively, D is TRBD1 (6 bases). Sequences were obtained from PBMCs. This TCR was sampled from a woman in her fifties or sixties in good health and CMV-seropositive. CDR3 coding DNA: TGTGCCATCGCGGCCGGATACAGGGAAGGGAGTGAGCAGTTCTTC. Translating gives CAIAAGYREGSEQFF.